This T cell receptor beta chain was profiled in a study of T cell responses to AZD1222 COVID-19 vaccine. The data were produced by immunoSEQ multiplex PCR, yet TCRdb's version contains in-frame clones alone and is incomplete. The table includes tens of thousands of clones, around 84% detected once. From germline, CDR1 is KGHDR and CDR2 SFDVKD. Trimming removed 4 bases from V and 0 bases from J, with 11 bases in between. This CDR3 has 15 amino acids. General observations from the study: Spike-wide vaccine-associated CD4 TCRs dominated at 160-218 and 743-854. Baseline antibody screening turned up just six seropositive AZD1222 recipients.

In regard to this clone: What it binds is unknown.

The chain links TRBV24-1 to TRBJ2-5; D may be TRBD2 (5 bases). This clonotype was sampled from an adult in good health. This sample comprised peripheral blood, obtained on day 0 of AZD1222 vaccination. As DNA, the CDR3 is TGTGCCACCAGTGACCCCTCGGGGTACCAAGAGACCCAGTACTTC. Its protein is CATSDPSGYQETQYF.